One sample yielded the 19 T cell receptor beta chains listed below, sequenced in a study of blood T cell repertoires in COVID-19. Using immunoSEQ multiplex PCR, the repertoire was profiled, and TCRdb retains in-frame clones only, with some absent. The table shows 68,000 or so clones, with 75% to 90% occurring only once. The sequenced material came from peripheral blood. The receptors were gathered from a man between 50 and 59 years old with acute or convalescent COVID-19.

The V call is TRBV27, the J call TRBJ1-5; no definite D call. The CDR3 loop spans 16 amino acids. Trimming took 5 bases from V and 3 from J, leaving 17 bases between them. CDR1 MNHEY and CDR2 SMNVEV come from the germline V gene (reference sequence). In DNA, the CDR3 is TGTGCCAGCAGTCCCTCCCGACGAGGAGACAATCAGCCCCAGCATTTT. Encoded protein: CASSPSRRGDNQPQHF.

This chain connects TRBV4-1 to TRBJ1-3, with 7 nucleotides matching TRBD1. This CDR3 contains 13 residues. J lost 4 bases, V lost 5 bases, and 2 bases had no gene match. The V gene's germline CDR1 is MGHRA and CDR2 YSYEKL. As DNA, the CDR3 is TGCGCCAGCAGCAGGGGGCCCGGAAACACCATATATTTT. It is translated as CASSRGPGNTIYF.

The V gene is TRBV7-3, the J gene TRBJ1-6; weak D call: TRBD1 (5 bases). Germline values: CDR1 SGHTA, CDR2 FQGTGA. Between the trimmed V and J ends, which lost 5 bases and 5 bases, there was a span of 13 bases. The CDR3 runs to 15 residues. The CDR3 DNA is TGTGCCAGCAGCCTGGTGGGGCAGAATAATTCACCCCTCCACTTT. As protein: CASSLVGQNNSPLHF.

CDR3 region: CASSPGRAVSYNEQFF. The CDR3, as DNA: TGCGCCAGCAGCCCGGGGAGGGCAGTTTCCTACAATGAGCAGTTCTTC. This chain uses TRBV10-1 with TRBJ2-1; the match to TRBD2 covers 7 bases. Germline lookup yields CDR1 WNHNN and CDR2 SYGVQD (reference sequence). V shed 6 bases, J shed 1 base, and the junction held 9 bases outside the gene matches. The CDR3 sequence is 16 residues long.

The chain links TRBV2 to TRBJ1-4; 10 positions agree with TRBD1. With 6 bases clipped from V and 2 bases from J, the junction kept 6 bases outside the gene matches. The CDR3 sequence is 16 residues long. From germline, CDR1 is SNHLY and CDR2 FYNNEI. The CDR3 DNA reads as TGTGCCAGCAGCGGACAGGGGGGTTCGACTAATGAAAAACTGTTTTTT. This gives the protein CASSGQGGSTNEKLFF.

On this clone itself: Other nucleotide sequences in the sample specify the same CDR3. The chain has TRBV15 and TRBJ1-4, with 10 bases that match TRBD1. Germline values: CDR1 LNHNV, CDR2 YYDKDF (reference sequence). J lost 5 bases, V lost 5 bases, and 2 bases had no gene match. CDR3 length equals 14 residues. CDR3 residues: CATSRGQGNEKLFF. CDR3 DNA sequence: TGTGCCACCAGCCGGGGACAGGGGAATGAAAAACTGTTTTTT.

The V call is TRBV5-5, the J call TRBJ2-3, with 12 nucleotides matching TRBD2. Germline V lookup: CDR1 SGHKS, CDR2 YYEKEE (reference sequence). V shed 0 bases, J shed 6 bases, and the junction held 2 bases outside the gene matches. The CDR3 runs to 15 residues. CDR3 DNA sequence: TGTGCCAGCAGCTTGGTCCTAGCGGGAGGGGATACGCAGTATTTT. Protein: CASSLVLAGGDTQYF. The full variable domain, completed using reference TRBV5-5 and TRBJ2-3, is DAGVTQSPTHLIKTRGQQVTLRCSPISGHKSVSWYQQVLGQGPQFIFQYYEKEERGRGNFPDRFSARQFPNYSSELNVNALLLGDSALYLCASSLVLAGGDTQYFGPGTRLTVL.

The chain carries TRBV10-3 and TRBJ1-5, with 8 nucleotides matching TRBD1. Germline V gene sequence: CDR1 ENHRY, CDR2 SYGVKD. The CDR3 contains 15 residues. V gave up 2 bases and J gave up 3 bases; unmatched junction bases: 3. The CDR3 region is CAISETQGVNQPQHF. DNA for the CDR3: TGTGCCATCAGTGAGACACAGGGGGTCAATCAGCCCCAGCATTTT.

V and J are TRBV28 and TRBJ1-1, with D possibly matching TRBD1 (5 bases). Germline loops: CDR1 MDHEN, CDR2 SYDVKM. The CDR3 is 14 residues long. Trimming removed 4 bases at V and 1 base at J, with 10 bases between. Here the CDR3 DNA reads TGTGCCAGCAGTTCTGCAGGGCGGAACACTGAAGCTTTCTTT. The encoded protein is CASSSAGRNTEAFF.

This clone was counted once. The rearrangement links TRBV2 to TRBJ1-1, with D possibly being TRBD1 (5 bases). V lost 5 bases and J 2 bases, leaving 9 bases between the germline ends. This CDR3 comprises 13 residues. In germline, CDR1 is SNHLY, CDR2 FYNNEI. The CDR3 region has the DNA TGTGCCAGCAGTCGAGACAGTAACACTGAAGCTTTCTTT. It translates to CASSRDSNTEAFF.

The gene calls are TRBV5-1 and TRBJ2-1; perhaps TRBD1 as D (5 bases). V was clipped by 0 bases and J by 4 bases, with 8 bases between them. This CDR3 spans 14 amino acids. Germline CDR1 SGHRS, CDR2 YFSETQ. The chain's CDR3 is CASSLEAGYNEQFF. The CDR3 DNA reads TGCGCCAGCAGCTTGGAGGCAGGGTACAATGAGCAGTTCTTC. Drawing the rest from reference TRBV5-1 and TRBJ2-1, the complete variable domain is KAGVTQTPRYLIKTRGQQVTLSCSPISGHRSVSWYQQTPGQGLQFLFEYFSETQRNKGNFPGRFSGRQFSNSRSEMNVSTLELGDSALYLCASSLEAGYNEQFFGPGTRLTVL.

V is TRBV4-3 and J is TRBJ2-1; TRBD1 matches at 10 bases. The CDR3 length is 15 residues. The V and J ends lost 1 base and 4 bases, in that order; junction bases with no gene match: 1. The germline gives CDR1 LGHNA, CDR2 YSLEER. CDR3 DNA: TGCGCCAGCAGCCAAGGGACAGGGGGGTACAATGAGCAGTTCTTC. Protein sequence: CASSQGTGGYNEQFF.

This clone appeared a single time. The chain uses TRBV7-2 and TRBJ2-2; D uncertain. V dropped 1 base and J dropped 6 bases, with 12 bases sitting between them. The CDR3 spans 15 residues. Germline CDR1 reads SGHTA; CDR2 reads FQGNSA. The CDR3 sequence: CASSLGSNFAGELFF. DNA for the CDR3: TGTGCCAGCAGCTTAGGTAGTAATTTCGCCGGGGAGCTGTTTTTT.

The CDR3 DNA reads TGTGCCAGCTCACCGGACAGGATGAACACTGAAGCTTTCTTT. Amino acids: CASSPDRMNTEAFF. The rearrangement joins TRBV18 to TRBJ1-1; 7 nucleotides line up with TRBD1. V lost 3 bases, J lost 0 bases, and 1 base stayed unmatched. The V gene's germline CDR1 is KGHSH and CDR2 LQKENI. This CDR3 comprises 14 residues.

V is TRBV7-2 and J is TRBJ1-2; no reliable D call. V was cut by 0 bases and J by 3 bases, with 8 bases left in between. Germline V gene data show CDR1 as SGHTA and CDR2 as FQGNSA. The CDR3 extends over 14 amino acids. CDR3 sequence reads: CASSLASRDYGYTF. CDR3 nucleotides: TGTGCCAGCAGCTTAGCGAGCCGGGACTATGGCTACACCTTC.

This clone came up a few times. The genes are TRBV28 and TRBJ1-2; maybe TRBD1 (5 bases). This CDR3 region has 15 residues. Trimming removed 3 bases from V and 4 bases from J, with 15 bases in between. Germline CDR1 reads MDHEN; CDR2 reads SYDVKM. The CDR3: CASSLGQAVSYGYTF. CDR3 in DNA: TGTGCCAGCAGTTTGGGGCAGGCCGTCTCCTATGGCTACACCTTC.

The V and J genes are TRBV27 and TRBJ1-6; TRBD1 is a possible D gene (6 bases). This CDR3 has 15 amino acids. V was cut by 5 bases and J by 3 bases, with 11 bases left in between. The germline V gene encodes CDR1 MNHEY and CDR2 SMNVEV (reference sequence). The CDR3 sequence: CASSPGTIYNSPLHF. For the CDR3, the DNA is TGTGCCAGCAGTCCAGGGACAATCTATAATTCACCCCTCCACTTT.

The CDR3 is CATSDLRGTSGGYNEQFF. CDR3 DNA sequence: TGTGCCACCAGTGATTTACGCGGGACTAGCGGGGGCTACAATGAGCAGTTCTTC. The chain is built from TRBV24-1 and TRBJ2-1; TRBD2 aligns across 14 bases. Germline-derived CDR1 and CDR2 are KGHDR and SFDVKD. Trimming at V came to 1 base and at J to 3 bases, leaving 4 bases not matched to a gene. This CDR3 is 18 amino acids long.

The chain couples TRBV28 to TRBJ1-1; 8 bases fit TRBD1. The V and J ends lost 6 bases and 5 bases, in that order; junction bases with no gene match: 8. Per the germline V gene, CDR1 is MDHEN and CDR2 is SYDVKM. The CDR3 contains 14 residues. In nucleotides, the CDR3 is TGTGCCAGCAGCGGACAGGGTAAGGGTACTGAAGCTTTCTTT. Protein sequence: CASSGQGKGTEAFF. Based on the CDR3 plus reference TRBV28 and TRBJ1-1, the full variable domain is DVKVTQSSRYLVKRTGEKVFLECVQDMDHENMFWYRQDPGLGLRLIYFSYDVKMKEKGDIPEGYSVSREKKERFSLILESASTNQTSMYLCASSGQGKGTEAFFGQGTRLTVV.